Below are 27 T cell receptor beta chains sequenced from a single sample in a study of shared clonotypes between healthy human individuals. Produced via immunoSEQ multiplex PCR; TCRdb's table is partial and in-frame only. The data hold hundreds of thousands of clones, with approximately 75% observed a single time. Material for sequencing was memory CD4+ T cells sorted from blood. The subset here: CD45RA-negative fraction. The receptors shown here come from a woman under 40 in good health.

The CDR3, as DNA: TGTGCCAGCAGTTCCGGGACAGGGATTTTTCAGCCCCAGCATTTT. This encodes CASSSGTGIFQPQHF. The chain uses TRBV11-2 and TRBJ1-5; 9 bases are a match to TRBD1. With V trimmed by 6 bases and J by 6 bases, 9 bases remained unmatched. CDR3 size: 15 residues. Germline V gives CDR1 SGHAT, CDR2 FQNNGV.

The chain recombines TRBV7-2 with TRBJ2-3; TRBD1 matches 9 bases. The CDR3 covers 16 residues. Germline lookup yields CDR1 SGHTA and CDR2 FQGNSA. J was trimmed by 3 bases and V by 3 bases; bases with no gene match: 7. The CDR3 here is CASSFSGTGTTDTQYF. In DNA, the CDR3 is TGTGCCAGCAGCTTTTCCGGGACAGGGACGACAGATACGCAGTATTTT.

This chain joins TRBV2 and TRBJ1-3, with D hard to call. The V and J ends lost 11 bases and 6 bases respectively, with 17 bases between them. From germline, CDR1 is SNHLY and CDR2 FYNNEI. The CDR3 loop spans 13 amino acids. The CDR3 region has the DNA TGTGCCGTCGAGAGGGTGGGGATAAACACCATATATTTT. Amino acids: CAVERVGINTIYF.

The chain recombines TRBV28 with TRBJ1-3, with D maybe TRBD1 (5 bases). This CDR3 contains 18 residues. The germline V gene has CDR1 MDHEN and CDR2 SYDVKM. V lost 5 bases and J 1 base, leaving 21 bases between the germline ends. The CDR3 coding sequence is TGTGCCAGCAGTAACCAAGGGCAGGGCTTGATATCTGGAAACACCATATATTTT. It is translated as CASSNQGQGLISGNTIYF.

This clone was found once. The J gene is TRBJ2-3, the V gene TRBV7-2; D unclear. The CDR3 has 16 amino acids. Germline V lookup: CDR1 SGHTA, CDR2 FQGNSA. V lost 5 bases, J lost 2 bases, and 17 bases lay in between. The CDR3 bases are TGTGCCAGCAGCATTCAGAGCAACTTTAACACAGATACGCAGTATTTT. Protein sequence: CASSIQSNFNTDTQYF.

The chain combines TRBV5-1 with TRBJ2-7; 11 nucleotides match TRBD2. Germline CDR1 reads SGHRS; CDR2 reads YFSETQ. J lost 3 bases, V lost 4 bases, and 6 bases had no gene match. There are 15 residues in the CDR3. The CDR3 DNA reads as TGCGCCAGCAGCCAACTAGCGGGAGTGGACTACGAGCAGTACTTC. This codes for CASSQLAGVDYEQYF.

The chain combines TRBV5-4 with TRBJ1-1, with 8 bases identical to TRBD1. V shed 4 bases and J 3 bases; nucleotides not matched to a gene: 2. The CDR3 runs to 13 residues. Germline V gene lookup returns CDR1 SGHNT and CDR2 YYREEE (reference sequence). The DNA for the CDR3 is TGTGCCAGCAGCCCGGACAGGGACACTGAAGCTTTCTTT. Amino acid sequence: CASSPDRDTEAFF.

Here the CDR3 reads CAISQQTSGSIKTQYF. Written as DNA, the CDR3 is TGTGCCATCAGCCAACAGACTAGCGGGAGTATAAAGACCCAGTACTTC. The genes are TRBV10-3 and TRBJ2-5; TRBD2 matches at 12 bases. V lost 6 bases, J lost 6 bases, and 11 bases stayed unmatched. The CDR3 is made up of 16 amino acids. CDR1 is ENHRY and CDR2 is SYGVKD in the germline V gene.

On this clone: This CDR3 is also generated by other DNA sequences in the sample. The gene calls are TRBV2 and TRBJ1-5; perhaps TRBD1 as D (6 bases). The CDR3 covers 14 residues. The ends were cut back, 6 bases at V and 7 bases at J, with 16 bases in the middle. The germline V gene encodes CDR1 SNHLY and CDR2 FYNNEI. CDR3 in DNA: TGTGCCAGCAGCGACGAGGGAGGGGGGCAGCCCCAGCATTTT. Protein product: CASSDEGGGQPQHF.

This clone was picked up a small number of times. The V gene is TRBV9, the J gene TRBJ2-3; 9 bases agree with TRBD2. Germline values: CDR1 SGDLS, CDR2 YYNGEE. Losses at the gene ends were 4 bases for V and 2 bases for J; bases not matched to a gene: 5. CDR3 length: 15 residues. This CDR3 is CASSLSGGHTDTQYF. The DNA of the CDR3 is TGTGCCAGCAGCCTGAGCGGGGGGCACACAGATACGCAGTATTTT.

Notes on this clone: Other DNA sequences of this sample code for an identical CDR3. The chain joins TRBV2 to TRBJ2-2; D gene unclear. The CDR3 totals 12 residues. V dropped 5 bases and J dropped 3 bases, with 4 bases sitting between them. Germline V gene data show CDR1 as SNHLY and CDR2 as FYNNEI. The CDR3 is CASSRYTGELFF. The CDR3 nucleotides are TGTGCCAGCAGTCGATACACCGGGGAGCTGTTTTTT.

This clone was recorded many times. The chain carries TRBV28 and TRBJ1-6; 7 bases align to TRBD1. This CDR3 comprises 18 residues. Per germline, CDR1 MDHEN and CDR2 SYDVKM. V lost 3 bases to trimming and J lost 0 bases; unmatched junction nucleotides: 8. The DNA of the CDR3 is TGTGCCAGCAGTTTCCCGACAGGGAAAGACTCCTATAATTCACCCCTCCACTTT. Its translation: CASSFPTGKDSYNSPLHF. The complete variable domain, with remaining parts taken from reference TRBV28 and TRBJ1-6, reads DVKVTQSSRYLVKRTGEKVFLECVQDMDHENMFWYRQDPGLGLRLIYFSYDVKMKEKGDIPEGYSVSREKKERFSLILESASTNQTSMYLCASSFPTGKDSYNSPLHFGNGTRLTVT.

The rearrangement uses TRBV30 and TRBJ2-7; TRBD1 might be the D (6 bases). The CDR3 runs to 12 residues. From germline, CDR1 is GTSNPN and CDR2 SVGIG (reference sequence). V was shortened by 4 bases and J by 4 bases, with 11 bases between the two germline ends. The CDR3 DNA sequence: TGTGCCTGGACCGGACAGACTTACGAGCAGTACTTC. Protein product: CAWTGQTYEQYF.

V gene TRBV10-3 combines with J gene TRBJ2-3, with 8 bases identical to TRBD1. The CDR3 is 16 residues long. Germline V lookup: CDR1 ENHRY, CDR2 SYGVKD. V lost 4 bases and J lost 3; bases outside the gene matches: 9. This CDR3 is CAISGTGSGVTDTQYF. The CDR3 nucleotides are TGTGCCATCAGTGGGACAGGGAGTGGTGTAACAGATACGCAGTATTTT.

The rearrangement links TRBV7-3 to TRBJ2-1; perhaps TRBD2 as D (5 bases). Per the germline V gene, CDR1 is SGHTA and CDR2 is FQGTGA. CDR3 length: 13 amino acids. Trimming took 2 bases from V and 5 from J, leaving 7 bases between them. Written as DNA, the CDR3 is TGTGCCAGCAGCTTACGGCGGGACAATGAGCAGTTCTTC. Amino acids: CASSLRRDNEQFF. The full variable domain, its missing parts supplied by reference TRBV7-3 and TRBJ2-1, is GAGVSQTPSNKVTEKGKYVELRCDPISGHTALYWYRQSLGQGPEFLIYFQGTGAADDSGLPNDRFFAVRPEGSVSTLKIQRTERGDSAVYLCASSLRRDNEQFFGPGTRLTVL.

This chain connects TRBV28 to TRBJ2-2, with 8 bases identical to TRBD1. The CDR3 totals 14 residues. V gave up 5 bases and J gave up 8 bases; unmatched junction bases: 7. Germline lookup yields CDR1 MDHEN and CDR2 SYDVKM. The CDR3 nucleotides are TGTGCCAGCAGTATTACAGGGGGTTCAGGGGAGCTGTTTTTT. Translation: CASSITGGSGELFF.

In nucleotides, the CDR3 is TGCGCCAGCAGCTCTAGACAGGGATTGGACACTGAAGCTTTCTTT. Its protein is CASSSRQGLDTEAFF. The chain uses TRBV5-1 and TRBJ1-1, with TRBD1 matching over 7 bases. The CDR3 spans 15 residues. The germline V gene has CDR1 SGHRS and CDR2 YFSETQ. Trimming removed 3 bases from V and 3 bases from J; junction bases left unmatched: 8.

The V and J genes are TRBV2 and TRBJ1-6, with 7 bases aligning to TRBD1. Germline V gene lookup returns CDR1 SNHLY and CDR2 FYNNEI. The CDR3 covers 14 residues. Germline trimming cut 4 bases from V and 9 bases from J; bases unmatched to any gene: 6. Here the CDR3 reads CASSGGTVPSPLHF. CDR3 nucleotide sequence: TGTGCCAGCAGTGGAGGGACAGTCCCTTCACCCCTCCACTTT.

This clone was counted between two and nine times. The chain is built from TRBV6-5 and TRBJ2-5; TRBD1 is a possible D gene (6 bases). The CDR3 is 14 residues long. The V gene's germline CDR1 is MNHEY and CDR2 SVGAGI. Trimming took off 5 bases at V and 4 bases at J, with 14 bases between the two ends. The CDR3 DNA reads TGTGCCAGCAGTCCCCTCGACAGGCTAGAGACCCAGTACTTC. It is translated as CASSPLDRLETQYF.

The V and J genes are TRBV18 and TRBJ2-2; 7 bases are shared with TRBD1. The CDR3 loop spans 16 amino acids. After removal of 2 bases from V and 0 bases from J, the junction contained 3 bases not matched to a gene. Germline CDR1 is KGHSH and CDR2 is LQKENI. This chain's CDR3 is CASSPTGQPNTGELFF. The DNA of the CDR3 is TGTGCCAGCTCACCAACGGGACAGCCGAACACCGGGGAGCTGTTTTTT.

The chain uses TRBV6-6 and TRBJ1-1; D unresolved. Germline V gives CDR1 MNHNY, CDR2 SVGAGI (reference sequence). The V end lost 6 bases, the J end lost 1 base, and 9 bases lay between the germline ends. This CDR3 has 13 residues. CDR3 in amino acids: CASREVPNTEAFF. The DNA for the CDR3 is TGTGCCAGCAGAGAGGTCCCGAACACTGAAGCTTTCTTT.

V and J are TRBV11-2 and TRBJ1-2; no clear D gene. From germline, CDR1 is SGHAT and CDR2 FQNNGV. The germline V and J ends were trimmed by 0 bases and 6 bases, with 11 bases remaining between them. The CDR3 is 14 residues long. CDR3 in amino acids: CASSLDGVTNGYTF. CDR3 sequence (DNA): TGTGCCAGCAGCTTAGATGGGGTTACCAATGGCTACACCTTC.

V and J are TRBV5-1 and TRBJ2-1; TRBD2 agrees at 10 bases. This CDR3 comprises 17 residues. V dropped 3 bases and J dropped 3; count of bases not matched to a gene: 9. Germline CDR1 is SGHRS and CDR2 is YFSETQ. The CDR3 DNA is TGCGCCAGCAGCTCTCGAGCGACTAGCGGGTACTACAATGAGCAGTTCTTC. This translates into CASSSRATSGYYNEQFF.

The chain employs TRBV18 and TRBJ2-7; 7 bases align to TRBD1. The germline V gene has CDR1 KGHSH and CDR2 LQKENI. J lost 2 bases, V lost 3 bases, and 4 bases had no gene match. The length of the CDR3 is 14 residues. This CDR3 reads CASSPRDSTYEQYF. The CDR3 nucleotides read TGTGCCAGCTCACCCCGGGACAGTACCTACGAGCAGTACTTC.

The gene calls are TRBV4-2 and TRBJ1-6; D uncertain. CDR3 size: 13 residues. Per germline, CDR1 LGHNA and CDR2 YNFKEQ. V was shortened by 4 bases and J by 10 bases, with 11 bases between the two germline ends. The CDR3 DNA follows: TGTGCCAGCAGCCTAAGCGAATGGTCACCCCTCCACTTT. Encoded protein: CASSLSEWSPLHF.

This chain uses TRBV18 with TRBJ1-1; maybe TRBD1 (5 bases). CDR1 KGHSH and CDR2 LQKENI come from the germline V gene. Trimming took 6 bases from V and 0 from J, leaving 14 bases between them. There are 15 residues in the CDR3. For the CDR3, the DNA is TGTGCCAGCTCTCCGGTCAGGGAGGTGAACACTGAAGCTTTCTTT. It translates to CASSPVREVNTEAFF.

V and J are TRBV4-1 and TRBJ2-7; tentative D call: TRBD1 (6 bases). The ends were cut back, 4 bases at V and 2 bases at J, with 18 bases in the middle. Germline-derived CDR1 and CDR2 are MGHRA and YSYEKL. The CDR3 runs 16 residues. CDR3 sequence: CASSLTYGQLPYEQYF. For the CDR3, the DNA is TGCGCCAGCAGCCTAACTTACGGACAGCTTCCCTACGAGCAGTACTTC.